The rows below give T cell receptor beta chains drawn from one sample of a study of T cell responses to AZD1222 COVID-19 vaccine. The table came from immunoSEQ multiplex PCR; TCRdb's copy has only in-frame clones and leaves some out. The repertoire consists of tens of thousands of clones, with over 75% occurring once and the leading ten covering roughly 6%. The sample here was peripheral blood, taken on day 0 of AZD1222 vaccination. The origin of the receptors is an adult in good health. CDR3s include the opening cysteine and the closing phenylalanine or tryptophan. The D gene is left open where the match is weak. Clone size is stated in some rows and not others, as once, few, many or a class when expanded.

>TRBV6-5|.|15|TRBJ2-7|.
CASSYKENKPYEQYF
TGTGCCAGCAGTTACAAGGAGAATAAGCCCTACGAGCAGTACTTC
>TRBV6-5|.|13|TRBJ1-2|.
CASLDEPVYGYTF
TGTGCCTCCCTTGACGAGCCGGTCTATGGCTACACCTTC
>TRBV3-1/TRBV3-2|.|14|TRBJ1-5|.
CASSHRGVNQPQHF
TGTGCCAGCAGCCACAGAGGGGTAAATCAGCCCCAGCATTTT
>TRBV27|.|14|TRBJ2-7|once
CASSKKFSSYEQYF
TGTGCCAGCAGTAAGAAATTTAGCTCCTACGAGCAGTACTTC
>TRBV19|TRBD1|17|TRBJ1-5|.
CASSAGQGQRGNQPQHF
TGTGCCAGTAGCGCCGGACAGGGTCAAAGGGGCAATCAGCCCCAGCATTTT
>TRBV5-1|.|14|TRBJ1-1|.
CASSLNTANTEAFF
TGCGCCAGCAGCTTAAATACAGCGAACACTGAAGCTTTCTTT
>TRBV27|.|13|TRBJ1-2|.
CASSFVGGYGYTF
TGTGCCAGCAGTTTCGTTGGGGGCTATGGCTACACCTTC
>TRBV19|TRBD2|14|TRBJ2-7|once
CASSRLAGSYEQYF
TGTGCCAGTAGTAGGCTAGCGGGGAGCTACGAGCAGTACTTC
>TRBV6-5|.|15|TRBJ1-6|.
CASRRGTYESSPLHF
TGTGCCAGCAGACGCGGGACATATGAATCTTCACCCCTCCACTTT
>TRBV24-1|TRBD2|16|TRBJ2-5|.
CATSDFLLAGVETQYF
TGTGCCACCAGTGATTTTCTGCTAGCGGGAGTAGAGACCCAGTACTTC
>TRBV27|.|13|TRBJ2-1|.
CASASYLDNEQFF
TGTGCCAGCGCTAGTTACCTCGACAATGAGCAGTTCTTC
>TRBV6-5|.|13|TRBJ2-3|.
CASSPPFTDTQYF
TGTGCCAGCAGTCCCCCATTCACAGATACGCAGTATTTT
>TRBV7-9|.|15|TRBJ1-4|.
CASGSQVATNEKLFF
TGTGCCAGCGGATCGCAGGTAGCAACTAATGAAAAACTGTTTTTT
>TRBV9|.|13|TRBJ2-7|.
CASSPHRADEQYF
TGTGCCAGCAGCCCCCACAGGGCCGACGAGCAGTACTTC
>TRBV10-2|.|14|TRBJ2-7|.
CASSAGGDPHEQYF
TGCGCCAGCAGTGCAGGAGGGGATCCTCACGAGCAGTACTTC
>TRBV28|.|16|TRBJ2-3|.
CASTHGLAGGTDTQYF
TGTGCCAGCACCCACGGCCTGGCAGGGGGCACAGATACGCAGTATTTT
>TRBV7-2|.|12|TRBJ1-6|.
CASNRANSPLHF
TGTGCCAGCAACCGGGCAAATTCACCCCTCCACTTT
>TRBV9|.|13|TRBJ2-3|.
CASSVGEGDTQYF
TGTGCCAGCAGCGTAGGCGAGGGCGATACGCAGTATTTT
>TRBV7-8|.|12|TRBJ1-4|.
CASSLEDEKLFF
TGTGCCAGCAGCTTAGAGGATGAAAAACTGTTTTTT
>TRBV5-6|TRBD2|16|TRBJ2-7|.
CASSLGASGFSYEQYF
TGTGCCAGCAGCTTGGGGGCTAGCGGGTTCTCCTACGAGCAGTACTTC
>TRBV7-9|.|14|TRBJ2-5|.
CASSLRLNQETQYF
TGTGCCAGCAGCTTGCGGCTGAACCAAGAGACCCAGTACTTC
>TRBV3-1/TRBV3-2|TRBD1|12|TRBJ1-2|.
CASGQANYGYTF
TGTGCCAGTGGACAGGCCAACTATGGCTACACCTTC